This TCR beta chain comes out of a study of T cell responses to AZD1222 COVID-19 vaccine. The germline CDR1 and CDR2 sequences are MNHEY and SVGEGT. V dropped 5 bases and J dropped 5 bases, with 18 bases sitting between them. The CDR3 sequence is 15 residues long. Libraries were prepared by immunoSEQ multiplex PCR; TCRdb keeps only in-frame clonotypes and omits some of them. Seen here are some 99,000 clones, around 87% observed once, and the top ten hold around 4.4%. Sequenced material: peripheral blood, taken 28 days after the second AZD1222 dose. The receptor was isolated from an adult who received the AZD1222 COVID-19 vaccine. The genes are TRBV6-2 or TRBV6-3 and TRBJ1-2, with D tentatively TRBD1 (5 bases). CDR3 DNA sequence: TGTGCCAGCAGTCCACGGACACTTTCGCCGTATGGCTACACCTTC. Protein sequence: CASSPRTLSPYGYTF.